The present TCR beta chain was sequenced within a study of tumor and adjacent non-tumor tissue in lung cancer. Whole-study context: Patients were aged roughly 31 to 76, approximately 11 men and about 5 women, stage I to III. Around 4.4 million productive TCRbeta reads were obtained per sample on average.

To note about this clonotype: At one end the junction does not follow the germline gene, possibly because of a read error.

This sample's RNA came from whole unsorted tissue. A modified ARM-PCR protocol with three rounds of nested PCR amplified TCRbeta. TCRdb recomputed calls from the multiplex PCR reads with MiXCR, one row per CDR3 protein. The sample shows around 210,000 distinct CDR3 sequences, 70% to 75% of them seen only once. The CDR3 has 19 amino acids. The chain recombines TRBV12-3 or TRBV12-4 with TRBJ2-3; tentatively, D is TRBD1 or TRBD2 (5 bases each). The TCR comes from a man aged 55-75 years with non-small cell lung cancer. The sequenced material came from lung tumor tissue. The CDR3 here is CASRLARGRLPVGADTQYF. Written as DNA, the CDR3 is TGTGCCAGCAGGTTAGCGAGAGGCCGCCTGCCAGTAGGGGCAGATACGCAGTATTTT.